Reported below is one T cell receptor (beta chain). The data are from a study of tumor-infiltrating lymphocytes in oesophageal squamous cell carcinoma. CDR3 size: 15 residues. V lost 1 base and J lost 10; bases outside the gene matches: 8. CDR1 is SGHVS and CDR2 is FNYEAQ in the germline V gene. TCRdb ran MiXCR on the PCR reads and lists one entry per CDR3 protein. The profile shows 15,000 to 20,000 distinct CDR3 sequences, 44% of them singletons. The chain couples TRBV7-6 to TRBJ2-1; 9 nucleotides match TRBD1. The sequence was collected from a female donor with esophageal squamous cell carcinoma. The specimen was blood. The CDR3 spells CASSLDRGQGYEQFF. The CDR3 nucleotides read TGTGCCAGCAGCTTAGACAGGGGGCAAGGCTACGAGCAGTTCTTC. The variable domain in full, completed from reference TRBV7-6 and TRBJ2-1, reads GAGVSQSPRYKVTKRGQDVALRCDPISGHVSLYWYRQALGQGPEFLTYFNYEAQQDKSGLPNDRFSAERPEGSISTLTIQRTEQRDSAMYRCASSLDRGQGYEQFFGPGTRLTVL.